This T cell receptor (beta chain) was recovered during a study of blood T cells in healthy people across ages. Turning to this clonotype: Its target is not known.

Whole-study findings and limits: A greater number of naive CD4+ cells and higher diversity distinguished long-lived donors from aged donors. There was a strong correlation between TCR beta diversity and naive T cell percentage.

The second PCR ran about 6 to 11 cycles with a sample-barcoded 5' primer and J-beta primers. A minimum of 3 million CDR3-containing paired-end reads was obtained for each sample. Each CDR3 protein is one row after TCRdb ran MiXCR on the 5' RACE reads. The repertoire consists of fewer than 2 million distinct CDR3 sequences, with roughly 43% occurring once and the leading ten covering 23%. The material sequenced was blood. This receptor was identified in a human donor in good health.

CDR3 in DNA: TGTGCCAGCTCACCCCTCCTGAGTCACAATGAGCAGTTCTTC. This sequence encodes CASSPLLSHNEQFF. The J gene is TRBJ2-1, the V gene TRBV18; D ambiguous. The CDR3 is 14 residues long. The V and J ends lost 3 bases and 5 bases respectively, with 11 bases between them. CDR1 and CDR2 (germline): KGHSH, LQKENI. The full variable domain, completed using reference TRBV18 and TRBJ2-1, is NAGVMQNPRHLVRRRGQEARLRCSPMKGHSHVYWYRQLPEEGLKFMVYLQKENIIDESGMPKERFSAEFPKEGPSILRIQQVVRGDSAAYFCASSPLLSHNEQFFGPGTRLTVL.